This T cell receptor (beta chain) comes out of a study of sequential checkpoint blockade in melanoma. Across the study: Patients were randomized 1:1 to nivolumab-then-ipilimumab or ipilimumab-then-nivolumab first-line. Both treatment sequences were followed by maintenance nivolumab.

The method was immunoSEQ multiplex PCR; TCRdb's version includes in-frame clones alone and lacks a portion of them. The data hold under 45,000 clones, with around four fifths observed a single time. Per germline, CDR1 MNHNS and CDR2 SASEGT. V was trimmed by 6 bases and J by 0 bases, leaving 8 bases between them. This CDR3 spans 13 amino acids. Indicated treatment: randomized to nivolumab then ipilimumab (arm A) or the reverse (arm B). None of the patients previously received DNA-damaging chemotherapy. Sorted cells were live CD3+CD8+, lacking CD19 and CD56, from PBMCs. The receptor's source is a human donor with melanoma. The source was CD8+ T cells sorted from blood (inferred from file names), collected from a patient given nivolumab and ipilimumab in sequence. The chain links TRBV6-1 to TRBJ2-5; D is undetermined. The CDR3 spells CASRKRDQETQYF. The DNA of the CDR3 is TGTGCCAGCAGAAAGAGAGACCAAGAGACCCAGTACTTC.